The 25 T cell receptor beta chains listed next were all sequenced from one sample in a study of cytomegalovirus exposure and HLA in healthy donors. Clones were sequenced by immunoSEQ multiplex PCR, and TCRdb holds only the in-frame ones, with some missing. The sample yields roughly 150,000 clones, 84% seen once. Sequenced: PBMCs. These receptors all stem from a man aged 25 to 40 in good health and CMV-seropositive.

This chain connects TRBV9 to TRBJ2-3; D is possibly TRBD1 (6 bases). Germline V gene lookup returns CDR1 SGDLS and CDR2 YYNGEE. The CDR3 is made up of 14 amino acids. Trimming shortened V by 3 bases and J by 7 bases, and 15 bases separated the two germline ends. In nucleotides, the CDR3 is TGTGCCAGCAGCGAGAAAGACAGGCAGCATACGCAGTATTTT. This gives the protein CASSEKDRQHTQYF.

The chain is built from TRBV19 and TRBJ1-1, with D tentatively TRBD1 (6 bases). Germline V gene lookup returns CDR1 LNHDA and CDR2 SQIVND (reference sequence). With 1 base removed from V and 1 base from J, the gap between germline ends came to 10 bases. This CDR3 is built from 15 residues. This chain's CDR3 is CASSIASTGNTEAFF. Here the CDR3 DNA reads TGTGCCAGTAGTATAGCCTCGACAGGGAACACTGAAGCTTTCTTT. The full variable domain, with the rest looked up from reference TRBV19 and TRBJ1-1, is DGGITQSPKYLFRKEGQNVTLSCEQNLNHDAMYWYRQDPGQGLRLIYYSQIVNDFQKGDIAEGYSVSREKKESFPLTVTSAQKNPTAFYLCASSIASTGNTEAFFGQGTRLTVV.

The chain has TRBV4-1 and TRBJ2-5; possibly TRBD1 for D (5 bases). CDR3 length: 14 amino acids. Trimming pared 1 base from V and 0 bases from J, leaving 6 bases between. Germline assignment: CDR1 MGHRA and CDR2 YSYEKL. The CDR3 loop is CASSQGTNQETQYF. CDR3 bases: TGCGCCAGCAGCCAAGGGACAAACCAAGAGACCCAGTACTTC.

The V call is TRBV5-1, the J call TRBJ2-5; 8 bases are shared with TRBD1. J gave up 4 bases and V 3 bases, and 8 bases lay outside the gene matches. Germline CDR1 reads SGHRS; CDR2 reads YFSETQ. CDR3 length equals 15 residues. The CDR3 spells CASSWTGRERETQYF. The CDR3 nucleotides read TGCGCCAGCAGCTGGACAGGGAGAGAGAGAGAGACCCAGTACTTC.

The genes are TRBV7-2 and TRBJ2-5; D is uncertain. With 5 bases removed from V and 1 base from J, the gap between germline ends came to 5 bases. Germline V gene lookup returns CDR1 SGHTA and CDR2 FQGNSA. The CDR3 contains 12 residues. CDR3 in DNA: TGTGCCAGCAGCGTAATCCAAGAGACCCAGTACTTC. Translating it yields CASSVIQETQYF.

The V call is TRBV6-5, the J call TRBJ2-1; weak D call: TRBD2 (7 bases). Germline-derived CDR1 and CDR2 are MNHEY and SVGAGI. V was cut by 2 bases and J by 4 bases, with 15 bases left in between. The CDR3 has 16 residues. The CDR3 DNA is TGTGCCAGCAGTTACCTAAGGGGGGGGAGATACAATGAGCAGTTCTTC. Protein product: CASSYLRGGRYNEQFF.

The chain links TRBV18 to TRBJ2-2; no firm D call. Trimming shortened V by 6 bases and J by 8 bases, and 22 bases separated the two germline ends. Germline V gene lookup returns CDR1 KGHSH and CDR2 LQKENI. This CDR3 is built from 16 residues. CDR3 DNA sequence: TGTGCCAGCTCCCGAGATTCGTTACGTGTGCGTGGGGAGCTGTTTTTT. It codes for CASSRDSLRVRGELFF.

The rearrangement joins TRBV29-1 to TRBJ2-3; 12 bases fit TRBD2. J lost 1 base, V lost 4 bases, and 9 bases had no gene match. CDR3 length: 17 amino acids. Germline values: CDR1 SQVTM, CDR2 ANQGSEA. The CDR3 DNA sequence: TGCAGCGTTGTCCCCCTAGCGGGAGGGCCCGGCACAGATACGCAGTATTTT. Its translation: CSVVPLAGGPGTDTQYF.

This sequence joins TRBV11-1 and TRBJ2-2; a weak D match, TRBD2 (7 bases). CDR1 is SGHAT and CDR2 is FQDESV in the germline V gene (reference sequence). This CDR3 has 16 residues. The V and J ends lost 4 bases and 7 bases respectively, with 19 bases between them. The CDR3 DNA follows: TGTGCCAGCAGCTACCTGGAGGGGGGGCCGGTCGGGGAGCTGTTTTTT. This sequence encodes CASSYLEGGPVGELFF.

The chain employs TRBV29-1 and TRBJ1-5; TRBD1 matches at 7 bases. With 3 bases clipped from V and 3 bases from J, the junction kept 8 bases outside the gene matches. This CDR3 is 15 amino acids long. Germline CDR1 SQVTM, CDR2 ANQGSEA. The CDR3 DNA is TGCAGCGTTGAGAGACAGGGACAGCACAATCAGCCCCAGCATTTT. The encoded protein is CSVERQGQHNQPQHF. Looking up the rest from reference TRBV29-1 and TRBJ1-5 gives the full variable domain: SAVISQKPSRDICQRGTSLTIQCQVDSQVTMMFWYRQQPGQSLTLIATANQGSEATYESGFVIDKFPISRPNLTFSTLTVSNMSPEDSSIYLCSVERQGQHNQPQHFGDGTRLSIL.

This clone occurred once. In the same sample, other DNA sequences code for this CDR3. The chain is built from TRBV18 and TRBJ1-1; D is possibly TRBD1 (6 bases). V was trimmed by 3 bases and J by 1 base, leaving 9 bases between them. The germline gives CDR1 KGHSH, CDR2 LQKENI. The length of the CDR3 is 14 residues. DNA for the CDR3: TGTGCCAGCTCACCGAGGACAGCGAACACTGAAGCTTTCTTT. It specifies CASSPRTANTEAFF.

This chain joins TRBV9 and TRBJ2-7; 11 nucleotides align to TRBD1. CDR1 and CDR2 (germline): SGDLS, YYNGEE. This CDR3 has 14 residues. V shed 7 bases, J shed 7 bases, and the junction held 10 bases outside the gene matches. Here the CDR3 DNA reads TGTGCCAGCGCCGGGACAGGGGGTGGAATGGAGCAGTACTTC. As protein: CASAGTGGGMEQYF.

The chain has TRBV7-9 and TRBJ1-2; 10 bases align to TRBD1. The germline gives CDR1 SEHNR, CDR2 FQNEAQ (reference sequence). The CDR3 loop spans 14 amino acids. V lost 1 base to trimming and J lost 5 bases; unmatched junction nucleotides: 1. In DNA form, the CDR3 reads TGTGCCAGCAGCTTAGGGACAGGGGGGTATGGCTACACCTTC. Translated: CASSLGTGGYGYTF.

This rearrangement joins TRBV5-1 to TRBJ2-7, with D perhaps matching TRBD1 (6 bases). CDR1 is SGHRS and CDR2 is YFSETQ in the germline V gene. Trimming cost V 1 base and J 7 bases, with 15 bases left between them. The CDR3 loop spans 14 amino acids. In nucleotides, the CDR3 is TGCGCCAGCAGCTTGCGCGGACAGTCGGGGGAGCAGTACTTC. Translating gives CASSLRGQSGEQYF.

The chain is built from TRBV9 and TRBJ2-5; TRBD1 might be the D (6 bases). The CDR3 totals 16 residues. The germline V and J ends were trimmed by 0 bases and 5 bases, with 17 bases remaining between them. Germline CDR1 reads SGDLS; CDR2 reads YYNGEE. The CDR3 loop is CASSVDPRGRYETQYF. CDR3 in DNA: TGTGCCAGCAGCGTAGATCCCAGGGGCCGGTACGAGACCCAGTACTTC.

V usage is TRBV11-2 and J usage is TRBJ2-5; TRBD2 matches at 10 bases. V trimming: 1 base; J trimming: 2 bases; junction bases outside the gene matches: 13. The germline CDR1 and CDR2 sequences are SGHAT and FQNNGV. The CDR3 extends over 19 amino acids. DNA for the CDR3: TGTGCCAGCAGCTTAGTCCCCCCAGGGGATAGCGGGGGGCAAGAGACCCAGTACTTC. Residues: CASSLVPPGDSGGQETQYF.

This clone has a count of ten or more. The genes are TRBV11-3 and TRBJ1-1; 7 bases are a match to TRBD1. The V gene's germline CDR1 is SGHNT and CDR2 YENEEA. There are 17 residues in the CDR3. The V and J ends lost 1 base and 1 base, in that order; junction bases with no gene match: 9. CDR3 nucleotide sequence: TGTGCCAGCAGCTTAGGCGAACCGGGACAGAAGAACACTGAAGCTTTCTTT. This translates into CASSLGEPGQKNTEAFF. Complete variable domain (other parts from reference TRBV11-3 and TRBJ1-1): EAGVVQSPRYKIIEKKQPVAFWCNPISGHNTLYWYLQNLGQGPELLIRYENEEAVDDSQLPKDRFSAERLKGVDSTLKIQPAELGDSAVYLCASSLGEPGQKNTEAFFGQGTRLTVV.

V is TRBV5-1 and J is TRBJ2-2, with 10 bases matching TRBD2. The CDR3 contains 15 residues. J gave up 6 bases and V 2 bases, and 4 bases lay outside the gene matches. Germline lookup yields CDR1 SGHRS and CDR2 YFSETQ. As DNA, the CDR3 is TGCGCCAGCAGCTTTCCCAGCGGGAGGGCCGGGGAGCTGTTTTTT. Translation: CASSFPSGRAGELFF.

The chain employs TRBV28 and TRBJ2-7; 8 bases match TRBD2. The trim removed 8 bases at V and 6 bases at J, leaving 15 bases unmatched. From germline, CDR1 is MDHEN and CDR2 SYDVKM. The length of the CDR3 is 15 residues. The CDR3 DNA reads TGTGCCAGCGGAAATACCATTAGCGGGACTCTCGAGCAGTACTTC. Its translation: CASGNTISGTLEQYF.

This rearrangement joins TRBV25-1 to TRBJ2-3; 9 bases are a match to TRBD2. The V segment lost 7 bases and the J segment 1 base; nucleotides outside the gene matches: 6. The CDR3 has 15 amino acids. CDR1 and CDR2 (germline): MGHDK, SYGVNS. The CDR3 DNA follows: TGTGCCAGCACCCCTAGCGGGGCCGGCACAGATACGCAGTATTTT. Translation gives CASTPSGAGTDTQYF.

V is TRBV5-1 and J is TRBJ2-5; 11 positions agree with TRBD1. The trim removed 7 bases at V and 5 bases at J, leaving 10 bases unmatched. The CDR3 is 15 residues long. Germline values: CDR1 SGHRS, CDR2 YFSETQ. CDR3 loop: CASGRSRDRGETQYF. CDR3 DNA: TGCGCCAGCGGACGGAGCCGGGACAGGGGGGAGACCCAGTACTTC.

This chain links TRBV6-5 with TRBJ2-3; 8 bases are shared with TRBD1. Germline assignment: CDR1 MNHEY and CDR2 SVGAGI. CDR3 size: 13 residues. Trimming cost V 8 bases and J 6 bases; bases outside gene matches: 7. The CDR3 protein is CASSRQGSDTQYF. CDR3 sequence (DNA): TGTGCCAGCTCGAGACAGGGGTCCGATACGCAGTATTTT.

V and J are TRBV7-9 and TRBJ2-7, with D perhaps matching TRBD2 (5 bases). Looked up from germline, CDR1 is SEHNR and CDR2 is FQNEAQ (reference sequence). This CDR3 region has 19 residues. The V end lost 5 bases, the J end lost 2 bases, and 28 bases lay between the germline ends. CDR3 sequence reads: CASSLAGWSSNRLTYEQYF. The CDR3 bases are TGTGCCAGCAGCCTGGCGGGCTGGTCGTCTAACAGACTTACCTACGAGCAGTACTTC.

The rearrangement joins TRBV2 to TRBJ2-7, with D uncertain. CDR1 SNHLY and CDR2 FYNNEI come from the germline V gene. The V end was cut by 11 bases, the J end by 0 bases, with 14 bases between. The CDR3 covers 13 residues. The CDR3 bases are TGTGCCGGCTCGACTCTTAGCTCCTACGAGCAGTACTTC. Protein product: CAGSTLSSYEQYF.

This clone was detected only once. The chain combines TRBV6-5 with TRBJ1-3; D is unresolved. V lost 8 bases and J lost 4, with 18 bases in between. Germline V gene lookup returns CDR1 MNHEY and CDR2 SVGAGI. The CDR3 extends over 15 amino acids. The CDR3 spells CASGLRLGSGNTIYF. DNA for the CDR3: TGTGCCAGCGGACTTCGCCTAGGGTCGGGAAACACCATATATTTT.